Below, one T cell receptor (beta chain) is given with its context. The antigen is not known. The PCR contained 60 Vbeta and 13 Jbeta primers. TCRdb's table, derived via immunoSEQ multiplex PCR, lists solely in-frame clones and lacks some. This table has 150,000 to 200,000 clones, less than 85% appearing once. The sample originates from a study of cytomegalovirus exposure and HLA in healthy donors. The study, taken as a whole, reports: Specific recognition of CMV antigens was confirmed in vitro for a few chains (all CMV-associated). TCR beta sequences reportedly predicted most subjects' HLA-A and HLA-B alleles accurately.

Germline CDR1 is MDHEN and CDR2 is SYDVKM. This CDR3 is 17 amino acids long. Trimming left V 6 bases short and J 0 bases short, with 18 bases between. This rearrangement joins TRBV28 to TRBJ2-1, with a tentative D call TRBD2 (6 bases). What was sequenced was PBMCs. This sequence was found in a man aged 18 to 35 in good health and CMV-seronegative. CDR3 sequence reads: CASSLGESGYSYNEQFF. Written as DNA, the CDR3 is TGTGCCAGCAGCCTAGGGGAAAGCGGGTACTCCTACAATGAGCAGTTCTTC.